This TCR beta chain was documented in a study of blood T cell repertoires in COVID-19. Overall study context: The United States, Italy and Spain were the sources of the acute and convalescent COVID-19 samples. PBMCs, B-cell-depleted T cells, or T cells provided the cDNA or gDNA that made up the material.

Original methodology: By means of reference gene primer amplification, nucleated cell counts were estimated. TCRdb's table, derived via immunoSEQ multiplex PCR, lists solely in-frame clones and lacks some. The V and J calls and clone size come from that table; D and trimming were worked out from the DNA. Altogether 120,000 to 150,000 clones are present, more than 75% being singletons, with the ten largest covering 8.6%. This CDR3 has 12 residues. The ends were cut back, 9 bases at V and 2 bases at J, with 9 bases in the middle. Sequenced material: peripheral blood. The V gene is TRBV12-3 or TRBV12-4, the J gene TRBJ2-3; D unresolved. The clonotype was recovered from a woman between 50 and 59 years old with active or convalescent COVID-19. CDR3 sequence reads: CASSGATDTQYF. The CDR3 coding sequence is TGTGCCAGTTCCGGAGCCACAGATACGCAGTATTTT.